The source of this TCR beta chain is a study of glioma-infiltrating T cells after dendritic cell vaccination. Overall study: Glioblastoma patients came from Phase I and II dendritic cell vaccination trials.

Study-wide results and caveats: Higher pretreatment TIL content predicted longer progression-free time and survival.

The CDR3 contains 15 residues. V gave up 2 bases and J gave up 3 bases, with 11 bases separating them. Germline V lookup: CDR1 MNHEY, CDR2 SVGAGI. Patients had residual fresh-frozen tumor tissue and more than two years of survival data. To note about this clone: No antigen is known for it.

Amplification used 60 V beta primers and 13 J beta primers. Some clones are missing from TCRdb's copy, which holds only in-frame ones; the method was immunoSEQ multiplex PCR. The data show about 73,000 clones, roughly 82% seen once. The chain employs TRBV6-5 and TRBJ2-1, with TRBD1 as a possible D gene (7 bases). This clonotype originated in a human donor with glioblastoma. Specimen: blood, collected before dendritic cell vaccination. CDR3 amino acids: CASSYQGGFYNEQFF. In DNA form, the CDR3 reads TGTGCCAGCAGTTACCAGGGGGGATTCTACAATGAGCAGTTCTTC.